The 20 T cell receptor beta chains presented below share a single source sample, sequenced in a study of high-grade serous ovarian cancer treatment subgroups. This table comes from immunoSEQ multiplex PCR, and its TCRdb copy is limited to in-frame clones, with some not included. In the table there are roughly 10,000 clones, roughly two thirds of which are singletons. Tumor samples were taken before definitive surgery or chemotherapy. Sequenced material: tumor tissue. The receptors derive from a human donor with high-grade serous ovarian cancer.

This clone was detected only a few times. CDR3 sequence reads: CASPLGLTEAFF. The DNA of the CDR3 is TGTGCCAGTCCACTGGGTCTGACTGAAGCTTTCTTT. The chain uses TRBV5-5 and TRBJ1-1; D gene unclear. V was cut by 8 bases and J by 5 bases, with 13 bases left in between. Per germline, CDR1 SGHKS and CDR2 YYEKEE (reference sequence). This CDR3 comprises 12 residues.

CDR3 nucleotides: TGCGCCAGCAGCCTACAAGACAGGGGGAACACTGAAGCTTTCTTT. Translation gives CASSLQDRGNTEAFF. The chain couples TRBV4-3 to TRBJ1-1, with 8 nucleotides matching TRBD1. With V trimmed by 4 bases and J by 1 base, 5 bases remained unmatched. CDR1 LGHNA and CDR2 YSLEER come from the germline V gene. The CDR3 runs 15 residues.

This clone showed up just a few times. The chain has TRBV20-1 and TRBJ2-7; D is ambiguous. CDR1 DFQATT and CDR2 SNEGSKA come from the germline V gene (reference sequence). With 5 bases removed from V and 5 bases from J, the gap between germline ends came to 10 bases. The CDR3 covers 11 residues. In nucleotides, the CDR3 is TGCAGTGCTCCCGGTGCCCACGAGCAGTACTTC. Protein product: CSAPGAHEQYF.

This chain uses TRBV12-5 with TRBJ2-3; 8 nucleotides line up with TRBD2. The CDR3 consists of 20 residues. The germline V gene encodes CDR1 LGHNT and CDR2 FRNRAP. The V segment lost 3 bases and the J segment 2 bases; nucleotides outside the gene matches: 19. This chain's CDR3 is CASGFLLRSGGRRITDTQYF. The CDR3, as DNA: TGTGCTAGTGGTTTCCTTTTGAGGAGCGGGGGTCGGAGAATCACAGATACGCAGTATTTT.

There are a few counts of this clone. The V gene is TRBV11-2, the J gene TRBJ2-7; TRBD2 aligns across 7 bases. Germline CDR1 and CDR2: SGHAT and FQNNGV. The trim removed 8 bases at V and 2 bases at J, leaving 3 bases unmatched. The CDR3 runs to 12 residues. The CDR3 here is CASGRGAYEQYF. DNA for the CDR3: TGTGCCAGCGGACGGGGGGCCTACGAGCAGTACTTC.

This chain connects TRBV6-6 to TRBJ1-6, with 9 bases aligning to TRBD1. CDR3 length equals 14 residues. The V and J ends lost 6 bases and 9 bases, in that order; junction bases with no gene match: 6. Germline-derived CDR1 and CDR2 are MNHNY and SVGAGI (reference sequence). The CDR3 loop reads CASRPTGGISPLHF. DNA of the CDR3: TGTGCCAGCAGGCCGACAGGGGGGATTTCACCCCTCCACTTT.

The CDR3 DNA is TGTGCCAGCAGCTTGGCCCCGGGACACGCGAATGGCTACACCTTC. Its protein product is CASSLAPGHANGYTF. The chain employs TRBV5-4 and TRBJ1-2; D is perhaps TRBD1 (6 bases). CDR3 size: 15 residues. Trimming took 0 bases from V and 6 from J, leaving 15 bases between them. The germline V gene encodes CDR1 SGHNT and CDR2 YYREEE (reference sequence).

V and J are TRBV23-1 and TRBJ2-7; D unresolved. TRBV23-1 is labeled an ORF, and its function is uncertain. This CDR3 has 10 amino acids. Trimming left V 8 bases short and J 1 base short, with 3 bases between. For the CDR3, the DNA is TGCGCCAGCGGATCCTACGAGCAGTACTTC. Translation gives CASGSYEQYF.

The chain has TRBV6-5 and TRBJ2-2, with 11 bases lining up with TRBD2. This CDR3 has 14 amino acids. V was pared by 6 bases and J by 4 bases, with 1 base of the junction left unmatched. Germline CDR1 MNHEY, CDR2 SVGAGI. CDR3 sequence (DNA): TGTGCCAGCAGACTAGCGGGAGTCACCGGGGAGCTGTTTTTT. Translation gives CASRLAGVTGELFF.

The chain carries TRBV27 and TRBJ2-7; 11 nucleotides match TRBD1. Germline values: CDR1 MNHEY, CDR2 SMNVEV (reference sequence). The CDR3 extends over 15 amino acids. V lost 6 bases to trimming and J lost 1 base; unmatched junction nucleotides: 5. The CDR3 DNA reads as TGTGCCAGCAGCCCCCGGGACAGGGGGTCCTACGAGCAGTACTTC. Translation gives CASSPRDRGSYEQYF.

This rearrangement joins TRBV6-4 to TRBJ2-3, with D possibly TRBD2 on 5 matching bases. Trimming cost V 6 bases and J 3 bases, with 16 bases left between them. This CDR3 comprises 15 residues. Germline V lookup: CDR1 MRHNA, CDR2 SNTAGT. The DNA of the CDR3 is TGTGCCAGCAGCCCTGGTGAAGCGGAGACAGATACGCAGTATTTT. This gives the protein CASSPGEAETDTQYF.

The CDR3 loop reads CSDKVGDTQYF. DNA for the CDR3: TGCAGCGACAAGGTGGGGGATACGCAGTATTTT. The chain uses TRBV29-1 and TRBJ2-3, with D unclear. There are 11 residues in the CDR3. Trimming removed 7 bases from V and 6 bases from J, with 11 bases in between. CDR1 and CDR2 from the germline V gene are SQVTM and ANQGSEA.

The J gene is TRBJ2-3, the V gene TRBV9, with TRBD2 as a possible D gene (6 bases). The ends were cut back, 0 bases at V and 3 bases at J, with 11 bases in the middle. This CDR3 comprises 15 residues. CDR1 and CDR2 (germline): SGDLS, YYNGEE. The CDR3: CASSVGRGGTDTQYF. The CDR3 DNA follows: TGTGCCAGCAGCGTAGGTCGAGGAGGGACAGATACGCAGTATTTT.

The J gene is TRBJ1-1, the V gene TRBV20-1; 7 bases are a match to TRBD1. Per the germline V gene, CDR1 is DFQATT and CDR2 is SNEGSKA (reference sequence). The junction had 2 bases not matched to a gene; V was cut back by 3 bases and J by 7 bases. This CDR3 spans 11 amino acids. The CDR3 nucleotides read TGCAGTGCTAGCTGGGACAGTGAAGCTTTCTTT. This encodes CSASWDSEAFF.

This chain joins TRBV7-2 and TRBJ2-2; D possibly uses TRBD1 or TRBD2 (5 bases each). The germline V gene encodes CDR1 SGHTA and CDR2 FQGNSA. V lost 5 bases and J lost 3, with 19 bases in between. The CDR3 runs to 17 residues. The CDR3, as DNA: TGTGCCAGCAGCCCTAGGGGACCCCCGGTCCACACCGGGGAGCTGTTTTTT. Translating gives CASSPRGPPVHTGELFF.

The CDR3: CASSLTSGSNEQYF. The DNA of the CDR3 is TGTGCCAGCAGCTTGACTAGCGGGAGTAACGAGCAGTACTTC. This chain uses TRBV5-8 with TRBJ2-7; 11 nucleotides agree with TRBD2. The ends lost 1 base at V and 5 bases at J; junction bases unmatched: 2. The germline CDR1 and CDR2 sequences are SGHTS and YDEGEE. The CDR3 loop spans 14 amino acids.

This clone was seen more than once but under ten times. An end of the junction differs from the germline gene, which may be a read error. J is TRBJ1-2 and V is TRBV14; 7 positions agree with TRBD1. The CDR3 is 15 amino acids. In germline, CDR1 is SGHDN, CDR2 FVKESK. The CDR3 DNA reads as TGTGCCAGCAGCGAAGAGGGGACAGCTAACTATGGCTACACCTTC. Its protein product is CASSEEGTANYGYTF.

This clone was counted between two and nine times. The chain uses TRBV19 and TRBJ2-7; 9 nucleotides agree with TRBD1. Germline loops: CDR1 LNHDA, CDR2 SQIVND (reference sequence). V was clipped by 5 bases and J by 5 bases; unmatched bases: 10. This CDR3 comprises 15 residues. This CDR3 reads CASSETGTGRNEQYF. The CDR3 coding sequence is TGTGCCAGTAGTGAGACCGGGACAGGGAGGAACGAGCAGTACTTC.

With respect to this clone: One junction end does not reproduce the germline sequence, and a read error may be involved. This sequence joins TRBV5-6 and TRBJ1-1; no firm D call. The germline CDR1 and CDR2 sequences are SGHDT and YYEEEE. This CDR3 has 11 residues. The CDR3 coding sequence is TGTGCCGGCAGCCTAGGTCCCGAAGCTTTCTTT. Its translation: CAGSLGPEAFF. Drawing the rest from reference TRBV5-6 and TRBJ1-1, the complete variable domain is DAGVTQSPTHLIKTRGQQVTLRCSPKSGHDTVSWYQQALGQGPQFIFQYYEEEERQRGNFPDRFSGHQFPNYSSELNVNALLLGDSALYLCAGSLGPEAFFGQGTRLTVV.

The chain is built from TRBV5-1 and TRBJ2-7, with TRBD1 matching 11 bases. The germline V gene encodes CDR1 SGHRS and CDR2 YFSETQ. The V and J ends lost 7 bases and 7 bases, in that order; junction bases with no gene match: 10. The CDR3 length is 14 residues. The CDR3 DNA sequence: TGCGCCAGCGACCCTGGACAGGGGGCAGGGGAGCAGTACTTC. Translating it yields CASDPGQGAGEQYF.